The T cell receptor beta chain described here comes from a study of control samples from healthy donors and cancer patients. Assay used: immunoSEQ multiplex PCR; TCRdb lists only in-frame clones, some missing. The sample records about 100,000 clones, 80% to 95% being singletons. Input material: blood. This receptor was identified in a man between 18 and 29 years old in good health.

The CDR3 DNA is TGCGCCAGCAGCCAAGTAACGAATCAGCCCCAGCATTTT. The encoded protein is CASSQVTNQPQHF. V is TRBV4-1 and J is TRBJ1-5; D is ambiguous. Germline CDR1 and CDR2: MGHRA and YSYEKL. CDR3 length: 13 residues. Trimming left V 1 base short and J 4 bases short, with 5 bases between.